Each of the 17 T cell receptor beta chains below was sequenced from the same sample in a study of blood T cell repertoires in COVID-19. Measured with immunoSEQ multiplex PCR; TCRdb has only the in-frame clones, and not every one. The table shows under 80,000 clones, with around 87% occurring only once. What was sequenced was peripheral blood. Receptors originate from a man aged 55 to 70 with acute or convalescent COVID-19.

The chain recombines TRBV6-2 or TRBV6-3 with TRBJ1-2; D unresolved. The germline V gene encodes CDR1 MNHEY and CDR2 SVGEGT. This CDR3 is 13 amino acids long. V was pared by 0 bases and J by 3 bases, with 5 bases between. This CDR3 is CASSYSGDYGYTF. The DNA of the CDR3 is TGTGCCAGCAGTTACTCTGGAGACTATGGCTACACCTTC.

This sequence joins TRBV5-4 and TRBJ2-7; 8 positions agree with TRBD2. Trimming at V came to 2 bases and at J to 2 bases, leaving 3 bases not matched to a gene. The CDR3 is 14 residues long. From germline, CDR1 is SGHNT and CDR2 YYREEE (reference sequence). CDR3 coding DNA: TGTGCCAGCAGCTTTCAAGCGGGGGCCTACGAGCAGTACTTC. Translation gives CASSFQAGAYEQYF.

This chain uses TRBV16 with TRBJ2-1; no reliable D call. In germline, CDR1 is KGHSY, CDR2 FQNENV. This CDR3 spans 15 amino acids. V lost 3 bases and J 6 bases, leaving 15 bases between the germline ends. In DNA form, the CDR3 reads TGTGCCAGCAGCCATAACGGCGACGGCGGCAATGAGCAGTTCTTC. Its protein is CASSHNGDGGNEQFF.

The chain is built from TRBV5-5 and TRBJ1-1; D not certain. Germline lookup yields CDR1 SGHKS and CDR2 YYEKEE (reference sequence). This CDR3 contains 14 residues. Trimming removed 5 bases at V and 1 base at J, with 12 bases between. In nucleotides, the CDR3 is TGTGCCAGCAGAGCCATCCCCGGGAACACTGAAGCTTTCTTT. It codes for CASRAIPGNTEAFF.

The rearrangement uses TRBV7-2 and TRBJ1-2, with 10 bases matching TRBD1. The trim removed 5 bases at V and 13 bases at J, leaving 7 bases unmatched. In germline, CDR1 is SGHTA, CDR2 FQGNSA. CDR3 length: 12 residues. This CDR3 reads CASSPGTGEFTF. The CDR3 DNA reads TGTGCCAGCAGCCCAGGGACAGGGGAGTTCACCTTC. The full variable domain, completed using reference TRBV7-2 and TRBJ1-2, is GAGVSQSPSNKVTEKGKDVELRCDPISGHTALYWYRQSLGQGLEFLIYFQGNSAPDKSGLPSDRFSAERTGGSVSTLTIQRTQQEDSAVYLCASSPGTGEFTFGSGTRLTVV.

V usage is TRBV13 and J usage is TRBJ2-2, with TRBD2 matching 7 bases. Losses at the gene ends were 3 bases for V and 1 base for J; bases not matched to a gene: 2. The CDR3 contains 15 residues. Germline loops: CDR1 PRHDT, CDR2 FYEKMQ (reference sequence). The CDR3 DNA is TGTGCCAGCAGCTTCAGCGGGGTGAACACCGGGGAGCTGTTTTTT. It specifies CASSFSGVNTGELFF. The full variable domain, with the rest looked up from reference TRBV13 and TRBJ2-2, is AAGVIQSPRHLIKEKRETATLKCYPIPRHDTVYWYQQGPGQDPQFLISFYEKMQSDKGSIPDRFSAQQFSDYHSELNMSSLELGDSALYFCASSFSGVNTGELFFGEGSRLTVL.

The chain joins TRBV7-9 to TRBJ2-7; TRBD1 is a possible D gene (5 bases). Trimming pared 1 base from V and 6 bases from J, leaving 13 bases between. This CDR3 region has 14 residues. Germline CDR1 and CDR2: SEHNR and FQNEAQ (reference sequence). The CDR3 DNA follows: TGTGCCAGCAGCTTAGTGGGGCAGTGTTGCGAGCAGTACTTC. Its translation is CASSLVGQCCEQYF.

This chain connects TRBV30 to TRBJ1-1; a possible D gene is TRBD1 (6 bases). Trimming left V 2 bases short and J 0 bases short, with 10 bases between. The CDR3 has 14 residues. Germline V gives CDR1 GTSNPN, CDR2 SVGIG (reference sequence). DNA of the CDR3: TGTGCCTGGAGTCTCACAGGGATGAACACTGAAGCTTTCTTT. Encoded protein: CAWSLTGMNTEAFF.

The chain links TRBV6-5 to TRBJ1-5; TRBD1 matches 7 bases. Looked up from germline, CDR1 is MNHEY and CDR2 is SVGAGI. Trimming at V came to 6 bases and at J to 3 bases, leaving 5 bases not matched to a gene. This CDR3 contains 14 residues. CDR3 sequence (DNA): TGTGCCAGCAGGTCAGACAGGGACAATCAGCCCCAGCATTTT. As protein: CASRSDRDNQPQHF.

V and J are TRBV14 and TRBJ2-7, with D perhaps matching TRBD2 (5 bases). The germline V gene encodes CDR1 SGHDN and CDR2 FVKESK. Trimming pared 4 bases from V and 3 bases from J, leaving 10 bases between. There are 13 residues in the CDR3. CDR3 protein: CASSRGGYYEQYF. The DNA of the CDR3 is TGTGCCAGCAGCCGCGGAGGATACTACGAGCAGTACTTC.

This chain joins TRBV29-1 and TRBJ2-7; D is uncertain. V dropped 1 base and J dropped 7 bases, with 20 bases sitting between them. The CDR3 has 15 residues. Germline CDR1 is SQVTM and CDR2 is ANQGSEA. CDR3 sequence: CSVEVGSLVPREQYF. The CDR3 region has the DNA TGCAGCGTTGAAGTCGGATCGTTGGTCCCGCGGGAGCAGTACTTC.

CDR3 sequence (DNA): TGTGCCAGCAGCTTAGGATTTGGGGGGTTCGGCTACACCTTC. This translates into CASSLGFGGFGYTF. The chain uses TRBV7-2 and TRBJ1-2; tentatively, D is TRBD1 (5 bases). CDR1 is SGHTA, CDR2 FQGNSA, per germline. Trimming left V 1 base short and J 8 bases short, with 14 bases between. This CDR3 comprises 14 residues.

The CDR3, as DNA: TGTGCCAGCAGCGGCCGGACAGGGGTAGGACAGCCCCAGCATTTT. Translation: CASSGRTGVGQPQHF. The rearrangement uses TRBV7-2 and TRBJ1-5; TRBD1 matches 9 bases. With 5 bases clipped from V and 7 bases from J, the junction kept 9 bases outside the gene matches. Germline values: CDR1 SGHTA, CDR2 FQGNSA. This CDR3 region has 15 residues. The full variable domain, completed using reference TRBV7-2 and TRBJ1-5, is GAGVSQSPSNKVTEKGKDVELRCDPISGHTALYWYRQSLGQGLEFLIYFQGNSAPDKSGLPSDRFSAERTGGSVSTLTIQRTQQEDSAVYLCASSGRTGVGQPQHFGDGTRLSIL.

The rearrangement uses TRBV6-5 and TRBJ1-5; no reliable D call. The CDR3 is 14 residues long. Trimming shortened V by 7 bases and J by 2 bases, and 12 bases separated the two germline ends. Per the germline V gene, CDR1 is MNHEY and CDR2 is SVGAGI. CDR3 nucleotide sequence: TGTGCCAGCACCCAGCGGGGTGGCAATCAGCCCCAGCATTTT. It is translated as CASTQRGGNQPQHF.

The rearrangement joins TRBV27 to TRBJ1-1; D remains unclear. Germline V CDR1 and CDR2: MNHEY, SMNVEV (reference sequence). Between the trimmed V and J ends, which lost 6 bases and 1 base, there was a span of 9 bases. The CDR3 runs to 13 residues. The CDR3, as DNA: TGTGCCAGCAGGGGCGGGTGGAACACTGAAGCTTTCTTT. It encodes CASRGGWNTEAFF.

The chain joins TRBV10-3 to TRBJ2-5; D is unclear. The V gene lost 2 bases and the J gene lost 2 bases, with 6 bases spanning the gap. CDR3 size: 13 residues. From germline, CDR1 is ENHRY and CDR2 SYGVKD. Here the CDR3 DNA reads TGTGCCATCAGTGAGGGGCTACAAGAGACCCAGTACTTC. Its protein product is CAISEGLQETQYF.

This clone has only one observation. The rearrangement links TRBV28 to TRBJ2-2, with 8 bases lining up with TRBD2. Losses at the gene ends were 7 bases for V and 2 bases for J; bases not matched to a gene: 6. CDR1 and CDR2 from the germline V gene are MDHEN and SYDVKM. CDR3 length equals 15 residues. Here the CDR3 reads CASKLRGGNTGELFF. The CDR3 coding sequence is TGTGCCAGCAAACTCCGGGGGGGTAACACCGGGGAGCTGTTTTTT.